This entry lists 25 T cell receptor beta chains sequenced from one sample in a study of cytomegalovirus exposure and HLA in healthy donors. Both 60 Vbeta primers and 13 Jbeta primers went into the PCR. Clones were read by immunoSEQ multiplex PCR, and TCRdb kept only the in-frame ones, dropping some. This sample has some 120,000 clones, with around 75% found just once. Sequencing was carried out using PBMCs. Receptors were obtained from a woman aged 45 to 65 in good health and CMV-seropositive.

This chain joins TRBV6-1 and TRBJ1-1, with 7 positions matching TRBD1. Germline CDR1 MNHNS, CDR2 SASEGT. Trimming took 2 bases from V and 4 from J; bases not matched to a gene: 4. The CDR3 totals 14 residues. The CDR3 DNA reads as TGTGCCAGCAGTGAAACCCACAGGGGCACTGAAGCTTTCTTT. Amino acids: CASSETHRGTEAFF.

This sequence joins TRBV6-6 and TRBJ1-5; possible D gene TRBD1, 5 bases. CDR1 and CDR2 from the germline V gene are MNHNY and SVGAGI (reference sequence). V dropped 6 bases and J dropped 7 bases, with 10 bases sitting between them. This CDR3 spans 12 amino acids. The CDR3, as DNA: TGTGCCAGCAGGGACACACGGCAGCCCCAGCATTTT. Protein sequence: CASRDTRQPQHF.

The CDR3 coding sequence is TGTGCCAGCTCACCCCCAAGCGGTACTGGAAACACCATATATTTT. Protein sequence: CASSPPSGTGNTIYF. This sequence joins TRBV18 and TRBJ1-3, with D unclear. The germline V and J ends were trimmed by 3 bases and 2 bases, with 11 bases remaining between them. Germline-derived CDR1 and CDR2 are KGHSH and LQKENI. This CDR3 region has 15 residues.

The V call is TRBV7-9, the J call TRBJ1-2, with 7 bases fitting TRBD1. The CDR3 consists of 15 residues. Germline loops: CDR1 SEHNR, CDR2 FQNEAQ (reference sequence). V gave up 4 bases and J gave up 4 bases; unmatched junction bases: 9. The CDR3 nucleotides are TGTGCCAGCAGCTCCGCCGACAGGGACTCCTATGGCTACACCTTC. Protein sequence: CASSSADRDSYGYTF.

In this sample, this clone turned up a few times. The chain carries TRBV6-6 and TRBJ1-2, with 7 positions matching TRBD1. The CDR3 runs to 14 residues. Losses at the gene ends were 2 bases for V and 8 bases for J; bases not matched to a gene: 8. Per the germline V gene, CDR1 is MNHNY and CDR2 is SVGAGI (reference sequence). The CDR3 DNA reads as TGTGCCAGCAGTTACGAGAGGGGGCGTGGAGGCTACACCTTC. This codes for CASSYERGRGGYTF.

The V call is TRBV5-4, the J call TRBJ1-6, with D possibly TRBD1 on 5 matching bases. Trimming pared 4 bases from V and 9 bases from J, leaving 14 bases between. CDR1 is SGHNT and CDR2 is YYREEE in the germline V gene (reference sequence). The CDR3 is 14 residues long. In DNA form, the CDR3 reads TGTGCCAGCAGCCTAGGGGATTCGGCTTCACCCCTCCACTTT. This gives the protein CASSLGDSASPLHF.

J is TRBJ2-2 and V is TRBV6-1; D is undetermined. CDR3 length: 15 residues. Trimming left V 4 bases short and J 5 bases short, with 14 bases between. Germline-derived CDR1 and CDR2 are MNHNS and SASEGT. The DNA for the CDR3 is TGTGCCAGCAGTGCTGAGACATTTATTACCGGGGAGCTGTTTTTT. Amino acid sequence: CASSAETFITGELFF.

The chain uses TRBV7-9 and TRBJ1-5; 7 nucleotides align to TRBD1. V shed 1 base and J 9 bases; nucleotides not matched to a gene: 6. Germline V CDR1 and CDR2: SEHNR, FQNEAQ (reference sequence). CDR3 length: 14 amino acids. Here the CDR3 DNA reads TGTGCCAGCAGCTTAGGAGAGGGGGCTCTGCCCCAGCATTTT. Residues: CASSLGEGALPQHF.

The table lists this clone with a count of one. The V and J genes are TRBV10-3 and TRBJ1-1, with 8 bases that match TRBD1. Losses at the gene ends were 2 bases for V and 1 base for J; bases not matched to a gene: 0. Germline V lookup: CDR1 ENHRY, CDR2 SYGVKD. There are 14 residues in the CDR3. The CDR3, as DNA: TGTGCCATCAGTGAGACAGGGGGGAACACTGAAGCTTTCTTT. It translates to CAISETGGNTEAFF.

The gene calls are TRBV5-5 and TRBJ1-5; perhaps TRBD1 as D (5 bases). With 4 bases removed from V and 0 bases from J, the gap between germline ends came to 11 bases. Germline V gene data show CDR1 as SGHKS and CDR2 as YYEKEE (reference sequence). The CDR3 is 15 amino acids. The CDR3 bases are TGTGCCAGCAGCCCGACAGTTTATAGCAATCAGCCCCAGCATTTT. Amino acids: CASSPTVYSNQPQHF.

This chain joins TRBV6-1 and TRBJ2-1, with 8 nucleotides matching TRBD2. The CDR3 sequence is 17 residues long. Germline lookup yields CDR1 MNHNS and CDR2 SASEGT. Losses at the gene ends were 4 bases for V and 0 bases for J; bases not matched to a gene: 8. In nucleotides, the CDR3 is TGTGCCAGCAGTGGGGGGGACGGGGGGGGCTCCTACAATGAGCAGTTCTTC. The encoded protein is CASSGGDGGGSYNEQFF.

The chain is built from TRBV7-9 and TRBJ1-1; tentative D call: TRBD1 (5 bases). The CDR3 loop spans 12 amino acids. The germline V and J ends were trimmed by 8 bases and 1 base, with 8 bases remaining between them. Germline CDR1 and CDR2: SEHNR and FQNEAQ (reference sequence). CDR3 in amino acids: CASHQGNTEAFF. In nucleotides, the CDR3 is TGTGCCAGCCACCAGGGGAACACTGAAGCTTTCTTT.

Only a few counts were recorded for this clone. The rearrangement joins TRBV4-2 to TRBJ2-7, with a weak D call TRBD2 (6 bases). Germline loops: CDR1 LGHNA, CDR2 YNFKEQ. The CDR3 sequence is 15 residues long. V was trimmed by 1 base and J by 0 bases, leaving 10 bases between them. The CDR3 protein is CASSQARTNSYEQYF. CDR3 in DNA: TGTGCCAGCAGCCAAGCCCGGACTAACTCCTACGAGCAGTACTTC.

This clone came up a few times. In DNA form, the CDR3 reads TGTGCCAGCAGCTTTGGGGGCACCACAGATACGCAGTATTTT. This translates into CASSFGGTTDTQYF. V gene TRBV5-4 combines with J gene TRBJ2-3; D is possibly TRBD1 (6 bases). CDR3 length: 14 amino acids. The germline gives CDR1 SGHNT, CDR2 YYREEE (reference sequence). V gave up 2 bases and J gave up 2 bases, with 9 bases separating them.

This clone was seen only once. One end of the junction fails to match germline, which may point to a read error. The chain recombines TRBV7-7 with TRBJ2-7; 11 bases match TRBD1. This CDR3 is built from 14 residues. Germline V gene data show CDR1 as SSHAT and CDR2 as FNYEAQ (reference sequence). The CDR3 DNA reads TGTGCTAGCAGCTTAGGGACAGGGGGGCGGGAGCAGTACTTC. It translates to CASSLGTGGREQYF. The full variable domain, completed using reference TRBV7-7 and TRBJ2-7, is GAGVSQSPRYKVTKRGQDVTLRCDPISSHATLYWYQQALGQGPEFLTYFNYEAQPDKSGLPSDRFSAERPEGSISTLTIQRTEQRDSAMYRCASSLGTGGREQYFGPGTRLTVT.

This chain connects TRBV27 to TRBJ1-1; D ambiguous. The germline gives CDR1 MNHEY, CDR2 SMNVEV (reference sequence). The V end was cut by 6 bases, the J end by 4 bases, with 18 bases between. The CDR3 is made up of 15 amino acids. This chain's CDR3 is CASSSSPGRSTEAFF. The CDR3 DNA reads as TGTGCCAGCAGCTCCTCCCCGGGTCGGAGCACTGAAGCTTTCTTT.

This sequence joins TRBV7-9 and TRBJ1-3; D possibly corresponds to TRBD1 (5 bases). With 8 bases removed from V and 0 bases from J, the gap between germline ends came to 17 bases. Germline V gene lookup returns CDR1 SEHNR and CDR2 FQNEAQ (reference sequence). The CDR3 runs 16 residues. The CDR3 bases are TGTGCCAGCCAACCAATGGGGGGAAGCTCTGGAAACACCATATATTTT. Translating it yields CASQPMGGSSGNTIYF.

The CDR3 region is CAISRPGVNYGYTF. For the CDR3, the DNA is TGTGCCATCAGTCGACCGGGGGTTAACTATGGCTACACCTTC. V usage is TRBV10-3 and J usage is TRBJ1-2; D is perhaps TRBD1 (5 bases). The CDR3 has 14 residues. CDR1 is ENHRY and CDR2 is SYGVKD in the germline V gene. V lost 5 bases and J lost 1, with 11 bases in between.

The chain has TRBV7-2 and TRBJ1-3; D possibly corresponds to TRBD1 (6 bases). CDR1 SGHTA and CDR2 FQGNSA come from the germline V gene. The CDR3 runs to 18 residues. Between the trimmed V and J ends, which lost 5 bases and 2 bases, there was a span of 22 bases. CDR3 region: CASSARGQLKYPGNTIYF. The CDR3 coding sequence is TGTGCCAGCAGCGCCCGGGGACAACTAAAGTACCCTGGAAACACCATATATTTT.

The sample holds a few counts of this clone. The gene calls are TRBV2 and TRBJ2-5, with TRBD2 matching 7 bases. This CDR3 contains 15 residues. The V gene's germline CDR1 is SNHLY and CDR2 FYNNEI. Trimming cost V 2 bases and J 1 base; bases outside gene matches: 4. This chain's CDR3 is CASSELLAPQETQYF. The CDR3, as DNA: TGTGCCAGCAGTGAATTACTAGCGCCCCAAGAGACCCAGTACTTC.

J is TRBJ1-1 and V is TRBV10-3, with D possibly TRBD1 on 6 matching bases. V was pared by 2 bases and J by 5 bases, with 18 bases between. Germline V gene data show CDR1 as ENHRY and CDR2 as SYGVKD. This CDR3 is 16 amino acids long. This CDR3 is CAISEPARGGRTEAFF. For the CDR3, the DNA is TGTGCCATCAGTGAGCCCGCCAGGGGCGGTAGGACTGAAGCTTTCTTT.

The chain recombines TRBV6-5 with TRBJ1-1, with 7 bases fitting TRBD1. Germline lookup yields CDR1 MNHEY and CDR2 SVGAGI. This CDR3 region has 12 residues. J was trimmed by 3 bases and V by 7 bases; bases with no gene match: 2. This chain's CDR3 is CASTRGDTEAFF. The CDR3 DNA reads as TGTGCCAGCACCAGGGGGGACACTGAAGCTTTCTTT.

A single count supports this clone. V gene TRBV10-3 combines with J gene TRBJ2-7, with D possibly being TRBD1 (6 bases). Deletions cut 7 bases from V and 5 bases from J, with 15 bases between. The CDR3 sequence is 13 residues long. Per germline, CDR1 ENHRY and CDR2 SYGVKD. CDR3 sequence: CAITQGRSNEQYF. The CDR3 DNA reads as TGTGCCATCACACAGGGCCGCTCTAACGAGCAGTACTTC.

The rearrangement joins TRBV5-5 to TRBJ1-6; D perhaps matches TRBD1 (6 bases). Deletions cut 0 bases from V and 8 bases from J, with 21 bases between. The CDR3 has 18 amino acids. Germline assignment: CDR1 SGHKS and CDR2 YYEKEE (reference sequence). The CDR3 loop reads CASSLDGRRGASHSPLHF. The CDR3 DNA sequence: TGTGCCAGCAGCTTGGATGGGCGCCGGGGGGCTTCACATTCACCCCTCCACTTT.

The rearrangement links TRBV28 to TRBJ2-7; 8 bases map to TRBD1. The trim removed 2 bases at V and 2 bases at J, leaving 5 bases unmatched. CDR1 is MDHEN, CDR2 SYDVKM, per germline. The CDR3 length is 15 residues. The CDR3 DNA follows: TGTGCCAGCAGTTTAGCGCGGGACAGGACCTACGAGCAGTACTTC. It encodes CASSLARDRTYEQYF.